This TCR beta chain was observed in a study of siplizumab effects on memory and regulatory T cells. Findings of the study overall: For mappable alloreactive CD4+ clones, the mean Treg-derived fraction was 68.8% with siplizumab and 26.9% in controls. Naive T cells were seen as more diverse than memory cells and as major alloresponse contributors. Under siplizumab, alloreactive sequences traced to unstimulated CD4+ memory cells were significantly reduced.

Of note for this clone: What it recognizes is unknown.

Assayed TCR templates numbered 80,000 to 100,000 for each sample. TCRdb keeps only in-frame clones here, not all; method: immunoSEQ multiplex PCR. The sample lists 80,000 to 130,000 clones, about 95% occurring once. The CDR3 sequence is 11 residues long. CDR1 SNHLY and CDR2 FYNNEI come from the germline V gene. Trimming took off 11 bases at V and 1 base at J, with 8 bases between the two ends. The genes are TRBV2 and TRBJ1-1; D ambiguous. This clonotype was obtained from a human donor in good health. The sequenced sample was Tregs sorted from blood. This chain's CDR3 is CADGENTEAFF. CDR3 nucleotides: TGTGCCGACGGGGAGAACACTGAAGCTTTCTTT. Variable domain in full (rest from reference TRBV2 and TRBJ1-1): EPEVTQTPSHQVTQMGQEVILRCVPISNHLYFYWYRQILGQKVEFLVSFYNNEISEKSEIFDDQFSVERPDGSNFTLKIRSTKLEDSAMYFCADGENTEAFFGQGTRLTVV.